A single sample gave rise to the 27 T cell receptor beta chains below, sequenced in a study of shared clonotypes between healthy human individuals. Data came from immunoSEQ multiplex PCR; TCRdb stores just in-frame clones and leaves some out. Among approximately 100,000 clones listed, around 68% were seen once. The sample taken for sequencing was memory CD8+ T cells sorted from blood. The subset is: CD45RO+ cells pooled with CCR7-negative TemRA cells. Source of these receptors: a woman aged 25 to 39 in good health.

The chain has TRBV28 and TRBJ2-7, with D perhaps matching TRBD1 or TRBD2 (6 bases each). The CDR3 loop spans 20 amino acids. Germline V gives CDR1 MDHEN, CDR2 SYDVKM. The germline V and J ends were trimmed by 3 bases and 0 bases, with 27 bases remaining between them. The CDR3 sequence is CASSLGGVWQGTWGSYEQYF. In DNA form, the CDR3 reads TGTGCCAGCAGTTTGGGGGGAGTTTGGCAGGGGACGTGGGGCTCCTACGAGCAGTACTTC.

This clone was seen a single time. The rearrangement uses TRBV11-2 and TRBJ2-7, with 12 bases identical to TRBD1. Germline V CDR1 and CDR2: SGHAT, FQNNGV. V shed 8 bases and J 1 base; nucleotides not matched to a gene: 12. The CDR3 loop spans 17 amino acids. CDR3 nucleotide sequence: TGTGCCAGCTCTCCGGGACAGGGGGCCCCTGATTCCTACGAGCAGTACTTC. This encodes CASSPGQGAPDSYEQYF.

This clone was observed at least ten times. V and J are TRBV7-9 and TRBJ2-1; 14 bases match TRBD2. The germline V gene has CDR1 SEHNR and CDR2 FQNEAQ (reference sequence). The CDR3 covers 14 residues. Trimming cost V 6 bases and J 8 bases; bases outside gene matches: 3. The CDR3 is CASRGLAGGYEQFF. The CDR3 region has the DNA TGTGCCAGCAGAGGACTAGCGGGAGGTTATGAGCAGTTCTTC.

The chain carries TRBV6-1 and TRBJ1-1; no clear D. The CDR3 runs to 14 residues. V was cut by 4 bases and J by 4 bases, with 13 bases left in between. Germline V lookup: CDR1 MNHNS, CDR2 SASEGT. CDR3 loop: CASSAGVESTEAFF. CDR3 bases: TGTGCCAGCAGTGCAGGCGTGGAGAGCACTGAAGCTTTCTTT.

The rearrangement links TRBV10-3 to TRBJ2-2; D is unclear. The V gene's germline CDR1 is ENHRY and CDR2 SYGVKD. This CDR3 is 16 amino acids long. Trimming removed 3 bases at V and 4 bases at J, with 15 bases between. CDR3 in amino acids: CAISDLGVKGTGELFF. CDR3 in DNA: TGTGCCATCAGTGACCTCGGTGTGAAGGGCACCGGGGAGCTGTTTTTT.

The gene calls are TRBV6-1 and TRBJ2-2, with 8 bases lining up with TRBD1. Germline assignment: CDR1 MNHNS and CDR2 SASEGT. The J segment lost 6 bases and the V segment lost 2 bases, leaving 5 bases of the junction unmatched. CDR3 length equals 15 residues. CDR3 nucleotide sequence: TGTGCCAGCAGTGAACACCAGGGGGCGGCCGGGGAGCTGTTTTTT. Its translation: CASSEHQGAAGELFF.

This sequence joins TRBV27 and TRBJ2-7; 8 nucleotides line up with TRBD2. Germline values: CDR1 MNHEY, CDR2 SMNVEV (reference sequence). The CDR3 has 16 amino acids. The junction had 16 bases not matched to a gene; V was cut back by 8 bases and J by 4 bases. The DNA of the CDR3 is TGTGCCAGCGGTCTACTTAGCGGGACGGCTGTTTACGAGCAGTACTTC. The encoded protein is CASGLLSGTAVYEQYF.

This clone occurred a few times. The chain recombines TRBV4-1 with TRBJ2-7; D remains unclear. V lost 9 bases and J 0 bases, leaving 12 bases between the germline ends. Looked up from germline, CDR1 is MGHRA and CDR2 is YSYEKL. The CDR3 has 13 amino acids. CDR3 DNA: TGCGCCAGTGCGGAGAGGAGCTCCTACGAGCAGTACTTC. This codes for CASAERSSYEQYF.

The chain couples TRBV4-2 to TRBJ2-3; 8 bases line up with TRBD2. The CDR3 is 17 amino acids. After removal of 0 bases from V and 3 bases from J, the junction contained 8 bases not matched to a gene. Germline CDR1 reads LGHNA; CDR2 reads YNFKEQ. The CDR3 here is CASSQDLTSGGTDTQYF. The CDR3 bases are TGTGCCAGCAGCCAAGACCTAACTAGCGGTGGGACAGATACGCAGTATTTT.

The CDR3 reads CASSKFLAGASNEQFF. In DNA, the CDR3 is TGTGCCAGCAGCAAATTTCTAGCGGGAGCGTCGAATGAGCAGTTCTTC. The chain recombines TRBV27 with TRBJ2-1; 10 bases agree with TRBD2. Per the germline V gene, CDR1 is MNHEY and CDR2 is SMNVEV (reference sequence). This CDR3 is built from 16 residues. The V segment lost 6 bases and the J segment 7 bases; nucleotides outside the gene matches: 12.

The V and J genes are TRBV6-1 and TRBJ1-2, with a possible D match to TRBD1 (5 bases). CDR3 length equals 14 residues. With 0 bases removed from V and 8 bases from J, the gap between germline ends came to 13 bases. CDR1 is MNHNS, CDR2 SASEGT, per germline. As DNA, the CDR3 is TGTGCCAGCAGTGAAGCGTTCGAGGGGCAAGGCTACACCTTC. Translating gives CASSEAFEGQGYTF.

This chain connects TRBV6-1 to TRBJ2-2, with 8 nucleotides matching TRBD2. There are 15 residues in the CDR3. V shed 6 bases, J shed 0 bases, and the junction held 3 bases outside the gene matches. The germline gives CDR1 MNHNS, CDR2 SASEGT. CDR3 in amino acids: CASRREVPNTGELFF. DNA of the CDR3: TGTGCCAGCAGGCGGGAGGTCCCGAACACCGGGGAGCTGTTTTTT.

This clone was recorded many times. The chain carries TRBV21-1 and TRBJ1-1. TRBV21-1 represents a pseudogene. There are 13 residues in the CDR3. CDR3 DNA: TGTGCCAGCAGCAAAGACACGGTAACTGAAGCTTTCTTT. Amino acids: CASSKDTVTEAFF.

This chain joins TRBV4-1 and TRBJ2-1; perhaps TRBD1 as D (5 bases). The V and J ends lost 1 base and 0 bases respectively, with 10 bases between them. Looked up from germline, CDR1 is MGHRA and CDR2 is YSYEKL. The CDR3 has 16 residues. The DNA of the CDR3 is TGCGCCAGCAGCCAAGGGGGCAGAAGCTCCTACAATGAGCAGTTCTTC. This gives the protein CASSQGGRSSYNEQFF.

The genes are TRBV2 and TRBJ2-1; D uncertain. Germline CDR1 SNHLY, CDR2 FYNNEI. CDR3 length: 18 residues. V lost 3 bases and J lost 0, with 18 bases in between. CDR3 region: CASSDPQNADSSYNEQFF. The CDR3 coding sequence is TGTGCCAGCAGTGACCCCCAAAACGCGGATTCCTCCTACAATGAGCAGTTCTTC.

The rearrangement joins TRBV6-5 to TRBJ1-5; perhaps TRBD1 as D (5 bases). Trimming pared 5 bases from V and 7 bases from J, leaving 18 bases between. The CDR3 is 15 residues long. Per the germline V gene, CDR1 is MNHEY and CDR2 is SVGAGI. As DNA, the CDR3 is TGTGCCAGCAGTAGAACCACCGACAGCAGCCAGCCCCAGCATTTT. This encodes CASSRTTDSSQPQHF.

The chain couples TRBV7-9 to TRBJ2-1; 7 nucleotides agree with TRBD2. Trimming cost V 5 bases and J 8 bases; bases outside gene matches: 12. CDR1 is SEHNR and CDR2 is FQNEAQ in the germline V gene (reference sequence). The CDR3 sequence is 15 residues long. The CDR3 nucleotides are TGTGCCAGCAGCCCCCGGGCGGGGGAAGACCATGAGCAGTTCTTC. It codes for CASSPRAGEDHEQFF.

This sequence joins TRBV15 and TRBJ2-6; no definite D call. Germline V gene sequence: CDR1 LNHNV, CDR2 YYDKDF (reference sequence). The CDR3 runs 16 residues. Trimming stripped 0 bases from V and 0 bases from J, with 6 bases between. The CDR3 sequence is CATSRDDGSGANVLTF. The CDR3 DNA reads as TGTGCCACCAGCAGAGATGATGGCTCTGGGGCCAACGTCCTGACTTTC.

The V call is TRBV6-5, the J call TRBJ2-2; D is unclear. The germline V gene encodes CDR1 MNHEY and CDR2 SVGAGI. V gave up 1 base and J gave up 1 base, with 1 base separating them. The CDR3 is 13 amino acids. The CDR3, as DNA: TGTGCCAGCAGTTACTTGAACACCGGGGAGCTGTTTTTT. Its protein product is CASSYLNTGELFF.

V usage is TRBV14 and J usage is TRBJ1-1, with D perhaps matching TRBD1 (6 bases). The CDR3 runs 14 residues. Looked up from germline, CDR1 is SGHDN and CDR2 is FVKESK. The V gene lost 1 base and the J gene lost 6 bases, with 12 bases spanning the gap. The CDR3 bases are TGTGCCAGCAGCCAAGCAGTAGGGGGACCTGAAGCTTTCTTT. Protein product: CASSQAVGGPEAFF.

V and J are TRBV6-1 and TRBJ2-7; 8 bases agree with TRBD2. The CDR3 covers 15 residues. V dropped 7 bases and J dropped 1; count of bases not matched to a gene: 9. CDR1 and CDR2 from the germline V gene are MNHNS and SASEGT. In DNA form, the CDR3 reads TGTGCCAGCACCGAGGGGCTAGCGGGTTCCTACGAGCAGTACTTC. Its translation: CASTEGLAGSYEQYF.

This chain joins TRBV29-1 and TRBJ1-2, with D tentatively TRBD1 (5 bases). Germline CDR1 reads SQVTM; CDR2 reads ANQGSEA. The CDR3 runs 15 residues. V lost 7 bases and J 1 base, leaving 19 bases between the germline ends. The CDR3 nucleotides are TGCAGCGCCCAGGGAGTTGGGGGAGTTAACTATGGCTACACCTTC. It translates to CSAQGVGGVNYGYTF. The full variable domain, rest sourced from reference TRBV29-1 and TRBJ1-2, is SAVISQKPSRDICQRGTSLTIQCQVDSQVTMMFWYRQQPGQSLTLIATANQGSEATYESGFVIDKFPISRPNLTFSTLTVSNMSPEDSSIYLCSAQGVGGVNYGYTFGSGTRLTVV.

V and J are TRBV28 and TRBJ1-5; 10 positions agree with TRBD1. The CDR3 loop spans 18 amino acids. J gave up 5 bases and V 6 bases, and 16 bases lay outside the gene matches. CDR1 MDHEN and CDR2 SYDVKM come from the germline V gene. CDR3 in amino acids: CASSPGQGLGSIDQPQHF. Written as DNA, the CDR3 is TGTGCCAGCAGCCCGGGACAGGGGTTGGGCTCTATTGATCAGCCCCAGCATTTT.

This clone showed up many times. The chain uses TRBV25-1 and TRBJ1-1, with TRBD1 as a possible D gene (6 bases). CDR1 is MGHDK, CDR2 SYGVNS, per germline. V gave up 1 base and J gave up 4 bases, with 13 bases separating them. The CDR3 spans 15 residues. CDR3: CASSESITGTTEAFF. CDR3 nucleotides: TGTGCCAGCAGTGAATCGATTACAGGGACCACTGAAGCTTTCTTT.

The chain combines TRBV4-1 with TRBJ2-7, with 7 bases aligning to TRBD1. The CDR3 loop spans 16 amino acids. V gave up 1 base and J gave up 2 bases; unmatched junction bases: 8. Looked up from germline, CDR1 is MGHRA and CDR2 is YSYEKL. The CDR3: CASSQGLGQEAYEQYF. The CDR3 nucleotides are TGCGCCAGCAGCCAAGGACTCGGACAGGAAGCCTACGAGCAGTACTTC.

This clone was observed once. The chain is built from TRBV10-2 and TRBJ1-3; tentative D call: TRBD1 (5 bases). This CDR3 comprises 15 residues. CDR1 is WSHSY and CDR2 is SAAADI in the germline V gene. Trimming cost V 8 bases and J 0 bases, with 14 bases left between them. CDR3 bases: TGCGCCAGCGGGGGGGTGGTGAGCTCTGGAAACACCATATATTTT. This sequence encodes CASGGVVSSGNTIYF.

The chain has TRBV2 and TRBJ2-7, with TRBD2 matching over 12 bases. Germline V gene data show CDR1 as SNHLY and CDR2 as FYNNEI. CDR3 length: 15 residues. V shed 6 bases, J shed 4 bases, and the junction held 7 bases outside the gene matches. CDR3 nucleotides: TGTGCCAGCAGGGAGCGACTAGCGGGAGTGTACGAGCAGTACTTC. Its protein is CASRERLAGVYEQYF.